The 8 T cell receptor beta chains below were found in one sample sequenced in a study of T cell changes during pregnancy in multiple sclerosis. This table comes from immunoSEQ multiplex PCR, and its TCRdb copy is limited to in-frame clones, with some not included. The table records about 110,000 clones, about 89% of them present only once. This sample comprised peripheral blood, obtained before pregnancy. These receptors were collected from a female donor with multiple sclerosis, enrolled in a pregnancy study.

The chain couples TRBV7-8 to TRBJ1-3, with unresolved D. The CDR3 length is 14 residues. CDR1 and CDR2 (germline): SGHVS, FQNEAQ. V was shortened by 4 bases and J by 0 bases, with 7 bases between the two germline ends. The CDR3 protein is CASSSEHSGNTIYF. CDR3 DNA: TGTGCCAGCAGCTCGGAGCACTCTGGAAACACCATATATTTT.

The gene calls are TRBV6-5 and TRBJ1-6; TRBD1 matches 8 bases. J lost 8 bases, V lost 8 bases, and 8 bases had no gene match. The length of the CDR3 is 14 residues. Looked up from germline, CDR1 is MNHEY and CDR2 is SVGAGI. CDR3 bases: TGTGCCAGCCGAATGGACAGGGCAGATTCACCCCTCCACTTT. As protein: CASRMDRADSPLHF.

The chain combines TRBV7-8 with TRBJ2-1; no clear D. The CDR3 has 14 residues. Germline lookup yields CDR1 SGHVS and CDR2 FQNEAQ. V was shortened by 5 bases and J by 4 bases, with 12 bases between the two germline ends. The CDR3 DNA reads TGTGCCAGCAGCCCGGGTGGCCCTTACAATGAGCAGTTCTTC. Residues: CASSPGGPYNEQFF.

This chain joins TRBV27 and TRBJ2-7; D gene ambiguous. V was shortened by 3 bases and J by 3 bases, with 12 bases between the two germline ends. The CDR3 sequence is 14 residues long. Germline CDR1 is MNHEY and CDR2 is SMNVEV (reference sequence). CDR3 sequence: CASSLRLVGYEQYF. In DNA form, the CDR3 reads TGTGCCAGCAGTTTGCGGTTGGTAGGCTACGAGCAGTACTTC.

This rearrangement joins TRBV28 to TRBJ1-5, with D maybe TRBD1 (5 bases). V was pared by 8 bases and J by 2 bases, with 13 bases between. This CDR3 is 14 amino acids long. CDR1 is MDHEN and CDR2 is SYDVKM in the germline V gene. The CDR3 DNA reads as TGTGCCAGCTTCCAGGGCGGAGGCAATCAGCCCCAGCATTTT. It yields the protein CASFQGGGNQPQHF.

As concerns this clone: At one boundary the junction diverges from the germline segment, which might be a read error. The genes are TRBV7-7 and TRBJ2-2; D is unresolved. Per germline, CDR1 SSHAT and CDR2 FNYEAQ (reference sequence). CDR3 size: 13 residues. CDR3 residues: CASSFLNTGELFF. The DNA of the CDR3 is TGTGCTAGCAGCTTTTTAAACACCGGGGAGCTGTTTTTT.

This rearrangement joins TRBV5-4 to TRBJ1-2, with 8 bases that match TRBD1. Germline CDR1 reads SGHNT; CDR2 reads YYREEE (reference sequence). The J segment lost 3 bases and the V segment lost 0 bases, leaving 4 bases of the junction unmatched. The CDR3 is 15 amino acids. Here the CDR3 DNA reads TGTGCCAGCAGCTTGGCTCAGGGGGCCCACTATGGCTACACCTTC. It specifies CASSLAQGAHYGYTF.

This sequence joins TRBV7-6 and TRBJ1-3; D unresolved. Trimming took 2 bases from V and 6 from J, leaving 11 bases between them. The CDR3 spans 14 residues. The germline CDR1 and CDR2 sequences are SGHVS and FNYEAQ. In nucleotides, the CDR3 is TGTGCCAGCAGCTTAACGGGTCTGAAAAACACCATATATTTT. Its translation is CASSLTGLKNTIYF. The complete variable domain, with remaining parts taken from reference TRBV7-6 and TRBJ1-3, reads GAGVSQSPRYKVTKRGQDVALRCDPISGHVSLYWYRQALGQGPEFLTYFNYEAQQDKSGLPNDRFSAERPEGSISTLTIQRTEQRDSAMYRCASSLTGLKNTIYFGEGSWLTVV.